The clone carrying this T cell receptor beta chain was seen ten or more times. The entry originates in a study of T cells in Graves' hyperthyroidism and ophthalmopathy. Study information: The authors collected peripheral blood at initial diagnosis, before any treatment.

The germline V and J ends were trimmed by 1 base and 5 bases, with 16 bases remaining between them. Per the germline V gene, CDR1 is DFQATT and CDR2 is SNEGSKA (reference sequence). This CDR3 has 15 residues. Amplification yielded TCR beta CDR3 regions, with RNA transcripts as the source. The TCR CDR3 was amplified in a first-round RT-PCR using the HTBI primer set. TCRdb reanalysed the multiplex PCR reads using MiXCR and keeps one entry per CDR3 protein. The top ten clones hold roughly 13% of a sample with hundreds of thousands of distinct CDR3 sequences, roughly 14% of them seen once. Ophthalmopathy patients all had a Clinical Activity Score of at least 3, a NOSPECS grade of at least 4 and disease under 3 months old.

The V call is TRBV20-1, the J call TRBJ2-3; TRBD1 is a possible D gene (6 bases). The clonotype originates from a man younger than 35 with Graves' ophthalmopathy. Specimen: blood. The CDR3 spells CSARGGPFPRDTQYF. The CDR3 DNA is TGCAGTGCTAGAGGGGGGCCCTTCCCCCGAGATACGCAGTATTTT.